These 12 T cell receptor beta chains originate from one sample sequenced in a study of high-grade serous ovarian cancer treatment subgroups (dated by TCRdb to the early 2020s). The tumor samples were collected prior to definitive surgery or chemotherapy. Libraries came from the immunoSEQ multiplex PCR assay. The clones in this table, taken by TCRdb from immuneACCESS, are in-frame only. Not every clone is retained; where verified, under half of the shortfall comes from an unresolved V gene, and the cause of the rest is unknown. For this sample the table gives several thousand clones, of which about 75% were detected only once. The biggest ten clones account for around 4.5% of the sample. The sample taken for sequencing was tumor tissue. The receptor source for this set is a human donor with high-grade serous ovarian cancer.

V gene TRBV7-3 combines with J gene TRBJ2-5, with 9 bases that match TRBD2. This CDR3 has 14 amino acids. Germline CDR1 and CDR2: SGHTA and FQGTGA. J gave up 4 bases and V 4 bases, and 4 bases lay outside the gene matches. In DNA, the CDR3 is TGTGCCAGCAGCTCGTCGACTAGCGGAGAGACCCAGTACTTC. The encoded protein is CASSSSTSGETQYF.

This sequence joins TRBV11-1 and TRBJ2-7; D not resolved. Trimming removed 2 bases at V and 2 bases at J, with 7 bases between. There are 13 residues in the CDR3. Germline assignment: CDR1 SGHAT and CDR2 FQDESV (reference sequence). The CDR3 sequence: CASSLTQTYEQYF. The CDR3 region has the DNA TGTGCCAGCAGCTTAACGCAGACCTACGAGCAGTACTTC.

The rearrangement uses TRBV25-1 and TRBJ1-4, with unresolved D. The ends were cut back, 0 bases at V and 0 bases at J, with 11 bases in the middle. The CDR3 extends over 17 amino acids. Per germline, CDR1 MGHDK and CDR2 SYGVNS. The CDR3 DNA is TGTGCCAGCAGTGAATATATTGGCGGTGCAACTAATGAAAAACTGTTTTTT. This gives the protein CASSEYIGGATNEKLFF. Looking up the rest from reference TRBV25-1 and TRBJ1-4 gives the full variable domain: EADIYQTPRYLVIGTGKKITLECSQTMGHDKMYWYQQDPGMELHLIHYSYGVNSTEKGDLSSESTVSRIRTEHFPLTLESARPSHTSQYLCASSEYIGGATNEKLFFGSGTQLSVL.

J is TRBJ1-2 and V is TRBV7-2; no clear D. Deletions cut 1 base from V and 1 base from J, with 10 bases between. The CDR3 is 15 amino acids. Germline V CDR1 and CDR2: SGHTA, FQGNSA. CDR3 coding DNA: TGTGCCAGCAGCTTAGTGGCAGACATTAACTATGGCTACACCTTC. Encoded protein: CASSLVADINYGYTF.

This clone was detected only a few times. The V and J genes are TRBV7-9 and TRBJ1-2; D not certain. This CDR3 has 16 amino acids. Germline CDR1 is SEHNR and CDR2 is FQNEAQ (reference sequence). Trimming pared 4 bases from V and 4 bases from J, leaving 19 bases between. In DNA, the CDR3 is TGTGCCAGCAGCTCCAATGGGCGAGGTATGACCTATGGCTACACCTTC. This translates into CASSSNGRGMTYGYTF. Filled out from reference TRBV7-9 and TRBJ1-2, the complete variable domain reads DTGVSQNPRHKITKRGQNVTFRCDPISEHNRLYWYRQTLGQGPEFLTYFQNEAQLEKSRLLSDRFSAERPKGSFSTLEIQRTEQGDSAMYLCASSSNGRGMTYGYTFGSGTRLTVV.

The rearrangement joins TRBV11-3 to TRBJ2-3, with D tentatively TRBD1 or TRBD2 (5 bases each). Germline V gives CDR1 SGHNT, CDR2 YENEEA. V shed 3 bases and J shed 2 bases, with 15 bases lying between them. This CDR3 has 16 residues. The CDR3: CASSLGETPPTDTQYF. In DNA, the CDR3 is TGTGCCAGCAGCTTGGGGGAAACTCCCCCCACAGATACGCAGTATTTT.

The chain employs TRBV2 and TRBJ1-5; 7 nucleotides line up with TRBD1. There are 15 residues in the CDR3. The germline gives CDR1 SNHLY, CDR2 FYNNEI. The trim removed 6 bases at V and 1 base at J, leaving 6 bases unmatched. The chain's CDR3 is CASSAGQQSNQPQHF. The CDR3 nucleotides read TGTGCCAGCAGCGCGGGACAGCAGAGCAATCAGCCCCAGCATTTT. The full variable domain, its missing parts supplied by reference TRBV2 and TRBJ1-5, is EPEVTQTPSHQVTQMGQEVILRCVPISNHLYFYWYRQILGQKVEFLVSFYNNEISEKSEIFDDQFSVERPDGSNFTLKIRSTKLEDSAMYFCASSAGQQSNQPQHFGDGTRLSIL.

The CDR3 DNA reads as TGTGCCACCAGCAGAGATCTACGGGGTGAAGCTTTCTTT. It is translated as CATSRDLRGEAFF. This chain links TRBV15 with TRBJ1-1; D call uncertain. The V gene lost 0 bases and the J gene lost 7 bases, with 9 bases spanning the gap. This CDR3 comprises 13 residues. Germline assignment: CDR1 LNHNV and CDR2 YYDKDF (reference sequence).

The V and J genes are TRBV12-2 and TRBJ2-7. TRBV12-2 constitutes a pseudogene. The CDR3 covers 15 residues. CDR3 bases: TGTGCAAGTCGCTTTACACGGCCACAACTCTACGAGCAGTACTTC. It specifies CASRFTRPQLYEQYF.

This chain's CDR3 is CASTVTYNSPLHF. CDR3 in DNA: TGTGCCAGCACGGTGACTTATAATTCACCCCTCCACTTT. The gene calls are TRBV5-5 and TRBJ1-6, with D hard to call. CDR1 is SGHKS and CDR2 is YYEKEE in the germline V gene (reference sequence). The CDR3 is 13 amino acids. With 6 bases removed from V and 4 bases from J, the gap between germline ends came to 8 bases.

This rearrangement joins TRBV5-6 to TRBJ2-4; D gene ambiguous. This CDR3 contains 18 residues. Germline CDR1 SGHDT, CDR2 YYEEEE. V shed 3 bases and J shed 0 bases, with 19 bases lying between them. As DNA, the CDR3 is TGTGCCAGCAGCTCGGTAGACTTGGACGGTTTAGCCAAAAACATTCAGTACTTC. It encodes CASSSVDLDGLAKNIQYF.

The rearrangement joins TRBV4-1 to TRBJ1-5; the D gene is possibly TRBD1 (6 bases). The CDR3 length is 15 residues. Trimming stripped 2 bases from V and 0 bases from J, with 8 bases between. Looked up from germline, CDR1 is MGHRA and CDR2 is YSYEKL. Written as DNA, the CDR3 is TGCGCCAGCAGCCAACGGGGACATAGCAATCAGCCCCAGCATTTT. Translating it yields CASSQRGHSNQPQHF.